This T cell receptor beta chain derives from a study of blood T cell repertoires in COVID-19. The wider study: Samples came from the United States, Italy and Spain, spanning acute and convalescent COVID-19.

In terms of age and location, participants ranged from roughly 18 to 95 years and lived in about two dozen US areas. The authors' processing: Estimated nucleated cell counts came from reference gene primer amplification. Sequencing was performed with immunoSEQ multiplex PCR; in TCRdb, only in-frame clones are kept and a portion is missing. V and J calls and clone size come straight from that table; D and trimming were deduced from the DNA. The profile shows around 62,000 clones, more than 75% of them singletons. The source of this sequence is a woman between 40 and 50 years old who had recovered from COVID-19. The sequencing sample was made of PBMCs or T cells enriched from blood (not recorded which).

CDR3 in amino acids: CASSISPGMSSYGYTF. CDR3 nucleotides: TGTGCCAGCAGCATAAGCCCCGGGATGTCATCGTACGGCTACACCTTC. This chain connects TRBV7-9 to TRBJ1-2; D unclear. In germline, CDR1 is SEHNR, CDR2 FQNEAQ (reference sequence). V was trimmed by 5 bases and J by 8 bases, leaving 24 bases between them. The CDR3 length is 16 residues. Complete variable domain (other parts from reference TRBV7-9 and TRBJ1-2): DTGVSQNPRHKITKRGQNVTFRCDPISEHNRLYWYRQTLGQGPEFLTYFQNEAQLEKSRLLSDRFSAERPKGSFSTLEIQRTEQGDSAMYLCASSISPGMSSYGYTFGSGTRLTVV.